This T cell receptor (beta chain) came from a study of T cell responses to AZD1222 COVID-19 vaccine. V lost 2 bases and J lost 5, with 20 bases in between. This CDR3 spans 17 amino acids. In germline, CDR1 is SGHNT, CDR2 YYREEE (reference sequence). Using immunoSEQ multiplex PCR, the repertoire was profiled, and TCRdb retains in-frame clones only, with some absent. In the table there are roughly 80,000 clones, around nine tenths of which are singletons. The chain couples TRBV5-4 to TRBJ2-1; possibly TRBD1 for D (6 bases). The sample was peripheral blood, taken on day 0 of AZD1222 vaccination. This sequence was found in an adult in good health. The CDR3 DNA reads TGTGCCAGCAGCTTCAGGCCCAAACAGGGCGAAAACAATGAGCAGTTCTTC. Translation gives CASSFRPKQGENNEQFF.